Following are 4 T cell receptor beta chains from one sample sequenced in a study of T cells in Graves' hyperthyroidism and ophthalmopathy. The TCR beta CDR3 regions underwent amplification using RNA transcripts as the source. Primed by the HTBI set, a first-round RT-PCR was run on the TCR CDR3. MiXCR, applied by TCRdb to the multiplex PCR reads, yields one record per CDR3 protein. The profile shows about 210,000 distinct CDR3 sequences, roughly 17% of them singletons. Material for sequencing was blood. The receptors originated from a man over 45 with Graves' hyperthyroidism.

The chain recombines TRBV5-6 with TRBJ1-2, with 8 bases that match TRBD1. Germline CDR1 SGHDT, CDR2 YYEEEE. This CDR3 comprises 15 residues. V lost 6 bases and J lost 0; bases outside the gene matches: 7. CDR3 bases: TGTGCCAGCAACTTTTGGGACAGGACTAACTATGGCTACACCTTC. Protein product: CASNFWDRTNYGYTF. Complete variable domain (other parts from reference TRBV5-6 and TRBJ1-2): DAGVTQSPTHLIKTRGQQVTLRCSPKSGHDTVSWYQQALGQGPQFIFQYYEEEERQRGNFPDRFSGHQFPNYSSELNVNALLLGDSALYLCASNFWDRTNYGYTFGSGTRLTVV.

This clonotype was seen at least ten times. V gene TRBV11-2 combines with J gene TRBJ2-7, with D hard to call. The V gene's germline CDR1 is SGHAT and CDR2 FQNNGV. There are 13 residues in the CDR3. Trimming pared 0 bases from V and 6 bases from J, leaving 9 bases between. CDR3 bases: TGTGCCAGCAGCTTAGATCGAGCTCTCGAGCAGTACTTC. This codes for CASSLDRALEQYF.

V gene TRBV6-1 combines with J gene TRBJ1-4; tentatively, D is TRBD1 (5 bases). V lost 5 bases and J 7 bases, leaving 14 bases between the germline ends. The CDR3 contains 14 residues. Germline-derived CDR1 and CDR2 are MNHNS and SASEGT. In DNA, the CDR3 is TGTGCCAGCAGTACCCCAGGGACCGGTGAAAAACTGTTTTTT. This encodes CASSTPGTGEKLFF.

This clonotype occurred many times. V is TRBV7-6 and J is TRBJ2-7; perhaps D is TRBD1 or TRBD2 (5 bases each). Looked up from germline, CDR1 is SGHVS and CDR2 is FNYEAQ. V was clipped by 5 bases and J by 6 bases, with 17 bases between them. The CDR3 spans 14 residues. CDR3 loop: CASSAGTRPGEQYF. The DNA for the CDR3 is TGTGCCAGCAGCGCAGGGACGCGGCCTGGCGAGCAGTACTTC.